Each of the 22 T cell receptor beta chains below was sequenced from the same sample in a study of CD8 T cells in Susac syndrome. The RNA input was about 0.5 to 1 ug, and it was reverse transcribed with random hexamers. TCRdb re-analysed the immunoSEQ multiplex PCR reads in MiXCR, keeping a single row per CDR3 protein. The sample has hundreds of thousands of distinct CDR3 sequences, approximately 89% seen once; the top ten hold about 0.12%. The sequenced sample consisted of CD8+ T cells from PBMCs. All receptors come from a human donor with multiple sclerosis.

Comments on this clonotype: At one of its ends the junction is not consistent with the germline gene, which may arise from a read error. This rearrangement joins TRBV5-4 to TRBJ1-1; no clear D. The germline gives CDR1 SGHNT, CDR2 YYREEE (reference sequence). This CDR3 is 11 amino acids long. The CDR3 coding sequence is TGTGCCAGCAGTTTGGGATTTGAAGCTTTCTTT. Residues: CASSLGFEAFF.

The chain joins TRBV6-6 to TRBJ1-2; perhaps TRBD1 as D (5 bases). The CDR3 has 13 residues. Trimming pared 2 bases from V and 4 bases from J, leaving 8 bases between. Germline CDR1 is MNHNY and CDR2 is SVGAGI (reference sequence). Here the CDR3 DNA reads TGTGCCAGCAGTTACGAGGGGAGCTATGGCTACACCTTC. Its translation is CASSYEGSYGYTF.

The CDR3 loop reads CASSQDRGGDEQFF. The CDR3 coding sequence is TGCGCCAGCAGCCAAGACCGGGGAGGGGATGAGCAGTTCTTC. The chain employs TRBV4-1 and TRBJ2-1; 7 bases line up with TRBD2. V was pared by 0 bases and J by 8 bases, with 4 bases of the junction left unmatched. Per germline, CDR1 MGHRA and CDR2 YSYEKL. The CDR3 is made up of 14 amino acids.

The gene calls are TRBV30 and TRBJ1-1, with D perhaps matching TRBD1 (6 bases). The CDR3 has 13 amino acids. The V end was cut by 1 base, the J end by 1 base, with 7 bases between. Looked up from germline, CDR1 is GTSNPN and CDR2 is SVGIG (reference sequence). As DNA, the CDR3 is TGTGCCTGGAGTGACAGGGCGAACACTGAAGCTTTCTTT. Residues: CAWSDRANTEAFF.

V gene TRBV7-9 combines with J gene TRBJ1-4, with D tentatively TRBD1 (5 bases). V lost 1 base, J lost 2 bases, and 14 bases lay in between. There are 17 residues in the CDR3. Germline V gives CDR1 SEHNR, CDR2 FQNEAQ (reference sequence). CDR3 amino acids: CASSLGPGLLTNEKLFF. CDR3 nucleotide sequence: TGTGCCAGCAGCTTAGGTCCAGGGTTGCTTACTAATGAAAAACTGTTTTTT.

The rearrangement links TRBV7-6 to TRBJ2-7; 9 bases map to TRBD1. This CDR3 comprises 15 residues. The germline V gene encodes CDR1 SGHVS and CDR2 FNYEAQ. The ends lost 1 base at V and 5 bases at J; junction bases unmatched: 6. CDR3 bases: TGTGCCAGCAGCTTAGTCGGGACAGGGTCCAACGAGCAGTACTTC. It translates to CASSLVGTGSNEQYF. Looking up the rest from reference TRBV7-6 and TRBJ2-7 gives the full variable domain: GAGVSQSPRYKVTKRGQDVALRCDPISGHVSLYWYRQALGQGPEFLTYFNYEAQQDKSGLPNDRFSAERPEGSISTLTIQRTEQRDSAMYRCASSLVGTGSNEQYFGPGTRLTVT.

CDR3 DNA: TGTGCCAGCAGCCCCGGGACTAGCCGGGGCACAGATACGCAGTATTTT. Residues: CASSPGTSRGTDTQYF. The V and J genes are TRBV9 and TRBJ2-3, with 9 bases fitting TRBD2. This CDR3 has 16 amino acids. The germline V gene encodes CDR1 SGDLS and CDR2 YYNGEE. V was pared by 4 bases and J by 1 base, with 7 bases of the junction left unmatched.

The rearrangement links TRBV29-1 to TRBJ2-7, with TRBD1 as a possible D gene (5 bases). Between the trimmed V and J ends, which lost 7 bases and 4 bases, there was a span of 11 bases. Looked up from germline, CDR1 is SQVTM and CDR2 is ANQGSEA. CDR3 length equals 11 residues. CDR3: CSAQGAYEQYF. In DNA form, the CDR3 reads TGCAGCGCCCAAGGGGCTTACGAGCAGTACTTC.

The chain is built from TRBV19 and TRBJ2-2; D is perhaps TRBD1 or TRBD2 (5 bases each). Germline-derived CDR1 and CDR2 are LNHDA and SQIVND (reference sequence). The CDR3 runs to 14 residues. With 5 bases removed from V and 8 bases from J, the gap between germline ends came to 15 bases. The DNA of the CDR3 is TGTGCCAGTAGTGAATGGGACGGCATGGGGGAGCTGTTTTTT. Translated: CASSEWDGMGELFF.

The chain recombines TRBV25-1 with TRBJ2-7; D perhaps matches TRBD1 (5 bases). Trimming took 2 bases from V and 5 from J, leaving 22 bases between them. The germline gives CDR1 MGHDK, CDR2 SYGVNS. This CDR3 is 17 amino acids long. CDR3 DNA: TGTGCCAGCAGTGAAAGGTCGTACGGTAAGGGGTTGCACGAGCAGTACTTC. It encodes CASSERSYGKGLHEQYF.

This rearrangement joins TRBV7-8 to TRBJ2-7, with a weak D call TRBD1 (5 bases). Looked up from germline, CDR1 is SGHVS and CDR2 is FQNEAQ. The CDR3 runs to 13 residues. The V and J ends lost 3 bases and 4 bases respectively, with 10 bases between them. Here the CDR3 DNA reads TGTGCCAGCAGCTTCTCCAGGGATTACGAGCAGTACTTC. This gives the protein CASSFSRDYEQYF.

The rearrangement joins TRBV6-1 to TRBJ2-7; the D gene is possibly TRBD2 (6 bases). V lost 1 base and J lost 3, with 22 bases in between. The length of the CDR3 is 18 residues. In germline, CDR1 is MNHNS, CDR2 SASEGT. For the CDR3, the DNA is TGTGCCAGCAGTGAAGGATTCATATGGGGGGAGAGCATCTACGAGCAGTACTTC. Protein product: CASSEGFIWGESIYEQYF.

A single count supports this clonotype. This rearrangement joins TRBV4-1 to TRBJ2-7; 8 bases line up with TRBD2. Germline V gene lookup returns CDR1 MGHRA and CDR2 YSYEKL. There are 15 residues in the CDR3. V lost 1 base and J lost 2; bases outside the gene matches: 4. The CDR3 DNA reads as TGCGCCAGCAGCCAAGGTGCGGGGGGTACCTACGAGCAGTACTTC. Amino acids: CASSQGAGGTYEQYF.

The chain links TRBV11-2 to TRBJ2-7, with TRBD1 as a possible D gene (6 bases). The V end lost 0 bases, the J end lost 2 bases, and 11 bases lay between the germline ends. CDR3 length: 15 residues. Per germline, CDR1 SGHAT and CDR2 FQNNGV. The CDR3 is CASSLEGGFAYEQYF. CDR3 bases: TGTGCCAGCAGCTTAGAAGGGGGTTTCGCCTACGAGCAGTACTTC.

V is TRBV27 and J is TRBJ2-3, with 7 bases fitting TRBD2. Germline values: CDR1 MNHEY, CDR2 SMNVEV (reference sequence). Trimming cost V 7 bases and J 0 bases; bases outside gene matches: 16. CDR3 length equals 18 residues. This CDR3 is CASTPLAEARGSTDTQYF. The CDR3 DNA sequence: TGTGCCAGCACCCCGCTAGCGGAGGCCCGAGGGAGCACAGATACGCAGTATTTT.

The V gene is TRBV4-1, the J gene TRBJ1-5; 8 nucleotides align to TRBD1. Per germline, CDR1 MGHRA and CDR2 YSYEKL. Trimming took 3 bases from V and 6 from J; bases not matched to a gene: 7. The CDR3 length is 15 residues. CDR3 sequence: CASSQTGEEGQPQHF. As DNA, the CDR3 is TGCGCCAGCAGCCAGACAGGGGAGGAAGGTCAGCCCCAGCATTTT.

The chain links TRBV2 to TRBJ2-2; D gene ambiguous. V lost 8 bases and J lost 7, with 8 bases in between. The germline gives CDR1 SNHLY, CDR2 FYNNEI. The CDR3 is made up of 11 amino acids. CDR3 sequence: CASLAGGELFF. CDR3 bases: TGTGCCAGCTTAGCCGGCGGGGAGCTGTTTTTT.

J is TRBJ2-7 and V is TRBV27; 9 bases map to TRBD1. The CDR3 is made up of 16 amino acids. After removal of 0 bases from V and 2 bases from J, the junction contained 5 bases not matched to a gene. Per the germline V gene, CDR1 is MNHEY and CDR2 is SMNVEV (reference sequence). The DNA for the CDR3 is TGTGCCAGCAGTTTATCGGGACAGGGACTCACCTACGAGCAGTACTTC. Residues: CASSLSGQGLTYEQYF.

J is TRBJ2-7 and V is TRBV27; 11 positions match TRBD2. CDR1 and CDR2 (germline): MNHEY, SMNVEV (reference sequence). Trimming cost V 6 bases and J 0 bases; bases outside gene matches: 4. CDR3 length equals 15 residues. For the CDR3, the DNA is TGTGCCAGCAGGACTAGCGGGATTGGCTCCTACGAGCAGTACTTC. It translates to CASRTSGIGSYEQYF.

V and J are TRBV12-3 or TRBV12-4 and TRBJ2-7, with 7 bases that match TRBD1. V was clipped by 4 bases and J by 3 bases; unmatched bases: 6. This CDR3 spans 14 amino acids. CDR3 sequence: CASSSGQTFYEQYF. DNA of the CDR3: TGTGCCAGCAGTTCGGGACAGACCTTCTACGAGCAGTACTTC.

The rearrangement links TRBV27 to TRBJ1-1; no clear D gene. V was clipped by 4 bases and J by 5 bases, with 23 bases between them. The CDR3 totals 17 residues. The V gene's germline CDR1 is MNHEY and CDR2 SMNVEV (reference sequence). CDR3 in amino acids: CASSSIITDSGETEAFF. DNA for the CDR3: TGTGCCAGCAGTTCAATAATAACAGATTCCGGGGAAACTGAAGCTTTCTTT.

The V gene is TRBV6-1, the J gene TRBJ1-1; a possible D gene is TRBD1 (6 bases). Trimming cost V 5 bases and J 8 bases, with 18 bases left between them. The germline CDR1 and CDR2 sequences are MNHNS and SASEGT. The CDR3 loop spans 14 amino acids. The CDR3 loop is CASSLQGLAFEAFF. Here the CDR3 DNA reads TGTGCCAGCAGTCTCCAGGGGTTGGCCTTCGAAGCTTTCTTT.